This TCR beta chain was recorded in a study of blood T cell repertoires in COVID-19. Whole-study context: The United States, Italy and Spain provided the acute and convalescent COVID-19 samples. Nucleic acid was either cDNA or gDNA, and it came from T cells, B-cell-depleted T cells, or PBMCs.

TCRdb keeps only in-frame clones here, not all; method: immunoSEQ multiplex PCR. The sample shows 300,000 to 400,000 clones, approximately 88% of them seen only once. The CDR3 loop spans 17 amino acids. The germline V and J ends were trimmed by 0 bases and 3 bases, with 15 bases remaining between them. Germline lookup yields CDR1 SGHRS and CDR2 YFSETQ. V and J are TRBV5-1 and TRBJ1-4; a weak D match, TRBD1 (6 bases). Specimen: PBMCs or T cells enriched from blood (not recorded which). The receptor was isolated from a young man who had recovered from COVID-19. CDR3 nucleotides: TGCGCCAGCAGCTTGGGGCAGGGGTTAGCCCCTAATGAAAAACTGTTTTTT. Translated, it gives CASSLGQGLAPNEKLFF.